The T cell receptor beta chain described here comes from a study of cytomegalovirus exposure and HLA in healthy donors (dated by TCRdb to about 2017). Notes on the research overall: An earlier analysis of 587 of the donors reported about 280 Gb of sequence data and 100 million to 120 million unique TCR beta sequences obtained from around 170 million T cells. A later genetic analysis used genome-wide SNP genotypes for about 65% of the roughly 670 donors, treating that subset as a discovery cohort. In a later analysis, previously published TCR beta repertoires from some 640 donors were re-analyzed and high-resolution HLA genotyping was added so that TCR occurrence patterns could be studied. To predict cytomegalovirus infection status, the study combined high-throughput TCR immunosequencing, statistical association of individual TCRs with disease status, and machine learning. The aim of the study was to test whether cataloging public T cell receptors could identify signatures of past pathogen exposure. The number of typed donors differed by locus: about 629-630 for A, B, C, DRB1 and DQB1; 522 for DQA1; about 600 for DPA1; and roughly 470 for DPB1. Roughly five DR-DQ haplotypes were handled as single units for association and clustering, since linkage in the cohort was strong. In the later analysis, no new phenotypic data were used to find candidate immune exposures; instead, reliance was placed on TCR beta sequences and their occurrence across donors. Donor age, sex, ethnicity and CMV serostatus were collected together with the repertoire data. Class I and class II HLA loci were covered by the typing at four-digit resolution. On average, roughly 250,000 unique TCR beta nucleotide sequences were sequenced per donor among roughly 430 genotyped donors of the cohort, with roughly 18% of those sequences being non-productive. Every discovery cohort repertoire had been produced on one sequencing platform. The study profiled the T cell repertoires of more than 500 subjects by immunosequencing and related them to cytomegalovirus serostatus. Roughly 300 gigabases of sequencing data and 70 million to 85 million unique TCR sequences were included in an early release covering about 700 HLA-typed donors. In addition to the first cohort of around 670 subjects, a separate validation cohort of 120 different subjects was used. Of the roughly 430 genotyped donors, 81% fell in the genetic ancestry cluster associated with self-reported Caucasian donors. In an earlier analysis of more than 550 of the donors, high-throughput TCR beta sequencing was used to judge whether each TCR beta V gene segment behaved as functional or pseudogenic.

CDR1 is given as SQVTM and CDR2 as ANQGSEA, both from the germline V gene. Cut back by 7 bases and 5 bases, the V and J ends lie 14 bases apart. The CDR3, from cysteine to phenylalanine, totals 12 residues. Only CDR3 DNA is held: 36 bases, read in frame from base 1. Overall study results and their limits: A few of the identified cytomegalovirus-associated TCR beta chains were confirmed in vitro to be specific for cytomegalovirus antigens. In a later genetic analysis, a missense DCLRE1C variant was associated with V-gene and J-gene trimming of TCR beta chains, and the association was replicated in an independent cohort. According to a later analysis, most CMV-associated TCR beta chains appeared to be HLA-restricted, and the HLA associations seemed to be driven largely by CMV exposure. A total of 164 TCR beta chains were listed by the study as associated with cytomegalovirus. HLA typing was unavailable for some donors at each locus, so association tests used only the typed subset. In a later analysis, several top co-occurrence clusters were reported to appear linked to parvovirus B19, influenza, CMV and Epstein-Barr virus. Compared with the roughly 670-donor mean, donors in an Asian-associated ancestry cluster had fewer N-insertions in productive TCRs, according to a later genetic analysis. The cohort was sequenced for TCR beta chains only, and without alpha or paired-chain data the features that could be detected were limited. When HLA alleles, especially DR and DQ, strongly co-occurred, TCR associations were difficult to assign to individual alleles. Some IMGT-functional V segments, including TRBV6-2 and TRBV6-3, could not be told apart with the 87-base-pair reads, so those segments were excluded. Across donors, most TCR sequences were observed very rarely, whereas some public TCRs were present in many individuals. Cytomegalovirus status was reported to be diagnosed by the classifier with high specificity and sensitivity in both the original and validation cohorts. At a false discovery rate of 0.05, a later analysis linked about 16,000 TCR beta sequences to specific HLA alleles. A further reported finding was that TCR beta sequences accurately predicted the HLA-A and HLA-B alleles for most subjects in the first cohort. Presence/absence analyses assumed roughly uniform sequencing depth across donors, an assumption that may not hold. In an earlier analysis of around 600 of the donors, most TCR beta V segments appeared in productive rearrangements about 87% or about 30% of the time, broadly matching IMGT annotations. In a later analysis, TCR association rates were found to vary across HLA loci, with the most associated TCRs seen for DRB1 alleles and the fewest for HLA-C alleles. Approximately 16 rarely observed V segments, including chromosome 9 orphons, were excluded from the earlier analysis of a few hundred of the donors because counts were too low. The authors suggested that the approach could potentially be generalized to other disease states and immunological phenotypes. A cluster of highly shared sequence variants was judged likely to represent a technical artifact of the sequencing pipeline. Correlated functional status among segregating V segments might reflect linkage disequilibrium, but an unknown experimental factor could not be ruled out. In a later analysis, HLA-associated TCR beta chains showed more clonal expansion and lower generation probabilities than non-associated chains that were equally common. The only immune exposure information available for the cohort was CMV serostatus.

The method was the immunoSEQ multiplex PCR assay. A mixture of 60 forward primers for TCR Vbeta segments and 13 reverse primers for TCR Jbeta segments was used in the multiplex PCR. The CDR3 region of rearranged TCR beta genes was amplified from genomic DNA with a multiplex PCR assay. Amplified TCR beta libraries were sequenced as 87-base-pair reads on the Illumina HiSeq System. The original pipeline was this. In a later analysis, tens of millions of unique TCR beta chains were counted across the 500 to 850 repertoires, and around 10 million of these chains were shared by at least two donors. A nearest-neighbor algorithm error-corrected the raw reads and collapsed the reads into unique sequences, merging closely related sequences to remove PCR and sequencing errors. V, D and J gene segments were assigned by aligning CDR3 sequences to IMGT reference sequences. Each retained sequence needed at least a six-nucleotide match to both a V gene segment and a J gene segment. A rearrangement was called productive if the CDR3 had no stop codons and remained in frame with V and J, and every other rearrangement was called non-productive. Following IMGT convention, CDR3 was defined as the stretch from the second conserved V-encoded cysteine to the conserved J-encoded phenylalanine. In an earlier analysis of around 570 of the donors, sequences lacking an unambiguous match to a single V gene segment were excluded. An earlier analysis of just under 600 of the donors called V segments functional above 56.7% productive rearrangements and segregating when the between-donor standard deviation exceeded 5%. A statistical classification framework was built to diagnose cytomegalovirus status from the catalog of TCR beta chain sequences. In a later analysis, V and J genes were assigned by comparing TCR nucleotide sequences against IMGT/GENE-DB human TR gene sequences. A later analysis assigned CDR3 sequences and most-parsimonious VDJ recombination scenarios with the TCRdist pipeline. A later analysis defined each TCR beta chain by its CDR3 amino acid sequence plus V-gene family, and excluded reads lacking a unique V-gene family. A later analysis removed 550 to 650 highly shared, low-generation-probability nucleotide sequences to deal with suspected cross-contamination and a sequencing artifact. In a later analysis, a clonal expansion index was calculated for each public chain from normalized within-repertoire ranks of inferred template counts. Generation probabilities in a later analysis came from a VDJ recombination model fitted to out-of-frame rearrangements, and those results were checked against IGoR. A later analysis scored TCR-TCR, TCR-HLA and TCR-CMV co-occurrence with hypergeometric tests, applying a repertoire-size bias correction to TCR pairs. A later analysis estimated false discovery rates by permuting HLA or CMV assignments 20 times. In a later analysis, co-occurring TCRs were grouped with DBSCAN, and TCRdist sequence similarity was added when clustering was performed within HLA-allele-positive subsets. Co-occurrence clustering excluded repertoires with fewer than 30,000 or more than 120,000 public chains, plus five with anomalous nucleotide sharing. TCRdb retrieved this table from immuneACCESS and kept in-frame rearrangements only. Not all clones are present; in checked studies, unresolved V genes account for under half, and no reason is known for the remainder. D and trimming come from the DNA, and the V and J calls and clone size come from that table. The sample table shows some 97,000 clones, and over 60% are seen once. The top ten constitute 3.5% to 5% of the sample.

The cohort consisted of 650 to 700 healthy bone marrow donors. Cohort members were all nominally healthy when sampled, although unrecorded immune exposures were likely present. The donor was CMV seropositive and was included in the group of approximately 300 seropositive cohort members. A peripheral blood sample was provided by each donor, and peripheral blood mononuclear cells were used for TCR beta sequencing. The Qiagen DNeasy Blood Extraction Kit was used to extract genomic DNA from the blood cell samples. To note about this clone: Its antigen is not yet known. No quality values exist for individual bases; no much larger clone is one base distant.

The chain links TRBV29-1 with TRBJ2-5; tentative D gene TRBD1, with 7 bases matching. This TCR was sampled from a female donor in good health and CMV-seropositive. The sequenced material came from PBMCs. The nucleotides read TGCAGCGGGAGGGGGCTAGGGGAGACCCAGTACTTC. Its translation is CSGRGLGETQYF.